Presented here are 20 T cell receptor beta chains from one specimen sequenced in a study of cytomegalovirus exposure and HLA in healthy donors. The data were produced by immunoSEQ multiplex PCR, yet TCRdb's version contains in-frame clones alone and is incomplete. In the table there are 260,000 or so clones, less than 95% of which are singletons. The sequenced sample consisted of PBMCs. The receptors stem from a woman aged 25 to 39 in good health and CMV-seronegative.

V gene TRBV9 combines with J gene TRBJ1-5; 10 nucleotides agree with TRBD1. CDR1 is SGDLS and CDR2 is YYNGEE in the germline V gene. Losses at the gene ends were 4 bases for V and 6 bases for J; bases not matched to a gene: 7. CDR3 length: 15 residues. The CDR3 DNA sequence: TGTGCCAGCAGCTTGGGACAGGGGAAAGGTCAGCCCCAGCATTTT. This codes for CASSLGQGKGQPQHF.

This clone appeared a single time. The chain uses TRBV29-1 and TRBJ2-5; D is uncertain. The V end lost 3 bases, the J end lost 5 bases, and 7 bases lay between the germline ends. The germline CDR1 and CDR2 sequences are SQVTM and ANQGSEA. This CDR3 has 11 residues. The CDR3 reads CSVDRPETQYF. CDR3 in DNA: TGCAGCGTTGATAGGCCGGAGACCCAGTACTTC.

V is TRBV28 and J is TRBJ2-7, with 7 positions matching TRBD2. With 5 bases clipped from V and 6 bases from J, the junction kept 16 bases outside the gene matches. Germline lookup yields CDR1 MDHEN and CDR2 SYDVKM. This CDR3 is 16 amino acids long. The CDR3 bases are TGTGCCAGCAGTCCCAAACTAGCGATGGTAGGTCCCGAGCAGTACTTC. Encoded protein: CASSPKLAMVGPEQYF.

CDR3 amino acids: CARSLAGLQNEQFF. The CDR3 DNA follows: TGTGCCAGAAGCTTGGCTGGACTCCAAAATGAGCAGTTCTTC. The gene calls are TRBV5-3 and TRBJ2-1, with TRBD2 as a possible D gene (5 bases). TRBV5-3 is recorded as an ORF, its role being uncertain. The V end was cut by 0 bases, the J end by 7 bases, with 11 bases between. The CDR3 has 14 amino acids.

The chain uses TRBV13 and TRBJ2-1; 7 positions agree with TRBD1. The CDR3 is 14 residues long. With V trimmed by 5 bases and J by 8 bases, 9 bases remained unmatched. Germline V gene sequence: CDR1 PRHDT, CDR2 FYEKMQ (reference sequence). The CDR3 DNA reads as TGTGCCAGCAGCACCCCGGACAGGTTCGATGAGCAGTTCTTC. Translating gives CASSTPDRFDEQFF.

The chain uses TRBV6-6 and TRBJ1-3, with D uncertain. Germline V lookup: CDR1 MNHNY, CDR2 SVGAGI (reference sequence). With 8 bases removed from V and 4 bases from J, the gap between germline ends came to 12 bases. This CDR3 spans 13 amino acids. The chain's CDR3 is CASGGIGGNTIYF. As DNA, the CDR3 is TGTGCCAGCGGAGGCATCGGGGGAAACACCATATATTTT.

This sequence joins TRBV28 and TRBJ1-4; D is unresolved. CDR3 length equals 16 residues. Trimming shortened V by 2 bases and J by 0 bases, and 10 bases separated the two germline ends. Germline V gene data show CDR1 as MDHEN and CDR2 as SYDVKM. The CDR3 DNA is TGTGCCAGCAGTTTACCCGACACTGCAACTAATGAAAAACTGTTTTTT. Protein sequence: CASSLPDTATNEKLFF. Filled out from reference TRBV28 and TRBJ1-4, the complete variable domain reads DVKVTQSSRYLVKRTGEKVFLECVQDMDHENMFWYRQDPGLGLRLIYFSYDVKMKEKGDIPEGYSVSREKKERFSLILESASTNQTSMYLCASSLPDTATNEKLFFGSGTQLSVL.

This chain links TRBV2 with TRBJ2-3; D may be TRBD1 (6 bases). The CDR3 runs 15 residues. Looked up from germline, CDR1 is SNHLY and CDR2 is FYNNEI. V was trimmed by 5 bases and J by 2 bases, leaving 14 bases between them. The DNA of the CDR3 is TGTGCCAGCAGTCATGGACAGACCTCCACAGATACGCAGTATTTT. Translated, it gives CASSHGQTSTDTQYF.

The J gene is TRBJ2-3, the V gene TRBV2; the match to TRBD2 covers 10 bases. V dropped 8 bases and J dropped 5; count of bases not matched to a gene: 4. The CDR3 is 13 amino acids. Germline V gives CDR1 SNHLY, CDR2 FYNNEI. CDR3 protein: CASLAGVVDTQYF. CDR3 bases: TGTGCCAGCCTAGCGGGAGTGGTAGATACGCAGTATTTT.

The chain has TRBV19 and TRBJ2-2; TRBD2 agrees at 7 bases. The CDR3 runs to 14 residues. Germline-derived CDR1 and CDR2 are LNHDA and SQIVND (reference sequence). The V and J ends lost 7 bases and 0 bases, in that order; junction bases with no gene match: 2. The CDR3 coding sequence is TGTGCCAGTAAGGGGACTACGAACACCGGGGAGCTGTTTTTT. It encodes CASKGTTNTGELFF.

In this sample, this clone turned up once. The J gene is TRBJ2-2, the V gene TRBV5-1; the D is unclear. V lost 1 base to trimming and J lost 6 bases, with 10 bases between them. This CDR3 spans 14 amino acids. The V gene's germline CDR1 is SGHRS and CDR2 YFSETQ. CDR3 DNA: TGCGCCAGCAGCTTGTGGGATAGTTCCGGGGAGCTGTTTTTT. This translates into CASSLWDSSGELFF.

This clone was counted only a few times. This chain links TRBV29-1 with TRBJ2-1; 11 bases are shared with TRBD2. The V gene end was trimmed by 5 bases and the J gene end by 8 bases; junction bases not matched to a gene: 8. The germline V gene has CDR1 SQVTM and CDR2 ANQGSEA. The CDR3 length is 14 residues. The CDR3 region is CSVPRLAGSYEQFF. CDR3 nucleotides: TGCAGCGTTCCTAGACTAGCGGGAAGCTATGAGCAGTTCTTC.

The rearrangement links TRBV29-1 to TRBJ2-5; TRBD1 matches at 7 bases. Unmatched junction bases numbered 7, after V lost 5 bases and J lost 7 bases. The CDR3 runs to 12 residues. Germline assignment: CDR1 SQVTM and CDR2 ANQGSEA. In DNA, the CDR3 is TGCAGCGTTCGTAGACAGGGTGGGACCCAGTACTTC. Its protein product is CSVRRQGGTQYF.

This clone has a single count. The sample carries other DNA sequences with the same CDR3. V usage is TRBV27 and J usage is TRBJ2-7, with D possibly being TRBD1 (6 bases). The CDR3 spans 14 residues. V was shortened by 3 bases and J by 3 bases, with 12 bases between the two germline ends. Germline CDR1 MNHEY, CDR2 SMNVEV (reference sequence). The DNA of the CDR3 is TGTGCCAGCAGTTTGGTGACAGGAAGCTACGAGCAGTACTTC. Encoded protein: CASSLVTGSYEQYF.

The gene calls are TRBV11-3 and TRBJ2-7; D is unclear. Trimming took 1 base from V and 9 from J, leaving 10 bases between them. CDR3 length: 12 residues. The germline V gene has CDR1 SGHNT and CDR2 YENEEA. The CDR3 protein is CASSLGKEGQYF. The DNA of the CDR3 is TGTGCCAGCAGCTTAGGGAAGGAAGGGCAGTACTTC.

This rearrangement joins TRBV9 to TRBJ2-7; TRBD1 might be the D (6 bases). The germline CDR1 and CDR2 sequences are SGDLS and YYNGEE. V dropped 0 bases and J dropped 4 bases, with 14 bases sitting between them. The CDR3 length is 15 residues. This CDR3 reads CASSVASAGDYEQYF. In nucleotides, the CDR3 is TGTGCCAGCAGCGTAGCTTCGGCAGGGGATTACGAGCAGTACTTC.

This clone was observed a single time. J is TRBJ2-1 and V is TRBV27, with TRBD2 matching 11 bases. The junction had 8 bases not matched to a gene; V was cut back by 4 bases and J by 0 bases. This CDR3 comprises 18 residues. Germline CDR1 is MNHEY and CDR2 is SMNVEV (reference sequence). The CDR3 reads CASSSLGTSGYSYNEQFF. CDR3 sequence (DNA): TGTGCCAGCAGTTCTTTAGGGACTAGCGGATACTCCTACAATGAGCAGTTCTTC.

V and J are TRBV29-1 and TRBJ2-2; 7 bases map to TRBD1. CDR1 SQVTM and CDR2 ANQGSEA come from the germline V gene. Trimming at V came to 6 bases and at J to 6 bases, leaving 1 base not matched to a gene. The CDR3 has 11 residues. CDR3: CSVQGAGELFF. Written as DNA, the CDR3 is TGCAGCGTCCAGGGGGCCGGGGAGCTGTTTTTT.

The chain joins TRBV28 to TRBJ1-4; D gene ambiguous. Trimming cost V 6 bases and J 14 bases, with 19 bases left between them. The CDR3 covers 13 residues. Germline CDR1 and CDR2: MDHEN and SYDVKM. The DNA of the CDR3 is TGTGCCAGCAGCACTGAGGCCGAAGAACATCTGTTTTTT. It codes for CASSTEAEEHLFF.

This clone is a singleton in its sample. The V call is TRBV7-3, the J call TRBJ2-1, with 10 bases fitting TRBD2. There are 16 residues in the CDR3. V gave up 4 bases and J gave up 7 bases; unmatched junction bases: 10. Germline V gene lookup returns CDR1 SGHTA and CDR2 FQGTGA. The CDR3 nucleotides are TGTGCCAGCAGCTACGAGACTAGCGGGCCCAGGAATGAGCAGTTCTTC. It specifies CASSYETSGPRNEQFF.